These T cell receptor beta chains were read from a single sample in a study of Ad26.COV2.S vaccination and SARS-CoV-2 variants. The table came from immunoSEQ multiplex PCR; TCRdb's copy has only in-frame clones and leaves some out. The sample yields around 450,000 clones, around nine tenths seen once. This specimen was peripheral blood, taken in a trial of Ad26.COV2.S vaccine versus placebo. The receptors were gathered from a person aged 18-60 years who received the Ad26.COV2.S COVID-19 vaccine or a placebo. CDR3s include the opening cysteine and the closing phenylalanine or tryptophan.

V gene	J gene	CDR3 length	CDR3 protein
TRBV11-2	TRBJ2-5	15	CASSALDRDQETQYF
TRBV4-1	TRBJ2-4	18	CASSKGLAGGSAKNIQYF
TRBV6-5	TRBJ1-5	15	CASRTTGGNNQPQHF
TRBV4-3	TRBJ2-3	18	CASSPTILTSGNTDTQYF
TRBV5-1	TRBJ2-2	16	CASSSQGQSITGELFF
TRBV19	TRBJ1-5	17	CASSRQGAGNSNQPQHF
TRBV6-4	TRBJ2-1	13	CASSATAYNEQFF
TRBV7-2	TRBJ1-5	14	CASSLVAGNQPQHF
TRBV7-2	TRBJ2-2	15	CASSLIRDSNGELFF
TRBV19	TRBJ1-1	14	CASSPDRDHTEAFF
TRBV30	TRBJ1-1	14	CAWRETGGNTEAFF
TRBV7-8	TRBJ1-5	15	CASSLVTSSNQPQHF
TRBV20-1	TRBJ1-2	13	CSASSPPPPGYTF
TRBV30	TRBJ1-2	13	CAWSAGKHYGYTF
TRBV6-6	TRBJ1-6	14	CASSSQGVESPLHF
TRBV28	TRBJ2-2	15	CASSLGGGASGELFF
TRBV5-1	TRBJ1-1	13	CASSPSIGTEAFF
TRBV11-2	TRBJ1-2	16	CASSLDGRTGDYGYTF
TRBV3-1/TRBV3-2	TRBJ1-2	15	CASSQGRTAGYGYTF
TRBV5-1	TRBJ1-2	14	CASSPTSGNHGYTF
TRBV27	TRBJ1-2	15	CASSPTGPFGGGYTF
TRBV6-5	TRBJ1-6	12	CASNTAASPLHF
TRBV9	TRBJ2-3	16	CASSVGGGTSTDTQYF
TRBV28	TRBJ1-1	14	CASSAPTGNWEAFF
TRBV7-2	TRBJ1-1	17	CASSPRDRGSLGTEAFF
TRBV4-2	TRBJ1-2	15	CASSQDGWDNYGYTF
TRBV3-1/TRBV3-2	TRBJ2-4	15	CASSPTGDGWDIQYF
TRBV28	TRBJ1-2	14	CASSLRVSRYGYTF
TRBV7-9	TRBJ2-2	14	CASSQTTGSGELFF
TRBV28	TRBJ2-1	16	CASSVKSKISYNEQFF
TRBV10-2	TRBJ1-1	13	CASSRDRGTEAFF
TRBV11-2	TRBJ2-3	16	CASSLDGDRVADTQYF
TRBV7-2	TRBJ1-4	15	CASSLAGGDVGKLFF
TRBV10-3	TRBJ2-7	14	CATSTNRASYEQYF
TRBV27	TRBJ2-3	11	CASSFSDTQYF
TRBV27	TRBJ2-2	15	CASSSTGTNTGELFF
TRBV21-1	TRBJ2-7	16	CASSKARHPDPYEQYF
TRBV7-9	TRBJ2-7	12	CASSLGSQEQYF
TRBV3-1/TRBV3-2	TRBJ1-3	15	CASSQSIGTGNTIYF
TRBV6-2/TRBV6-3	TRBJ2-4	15	CASSVGILAKNIQYF
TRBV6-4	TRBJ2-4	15	CASSDSSGGGNIQYF
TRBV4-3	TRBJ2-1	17	CASSQVGGGRSYNEQFF
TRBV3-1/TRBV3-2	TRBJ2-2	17	CASSQDGWGARTGELFF
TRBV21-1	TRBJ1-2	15	CASPTGGPPIYGYTF
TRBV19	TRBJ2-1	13	CASNSRGPGEQFF
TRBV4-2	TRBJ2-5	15	CASSQDGQLQETQYF